This T cell receptor beta chain was profiled in a study of response to subunit inactivated influenza vaccine. Study-level results: The authors proposed limited new T cell recruitment per seasonal influenza vaccination.

TCRdb re-called the RT-PCR reads through MiXCR, storing one row per CDR3 protein. The sample lists roughly 780,000 distinct CDR3 sequences, roughly 18% occurring once. This clonotype was seen a handful of times. Its antigen remains unidentified. V shed 4 bases and J shed 3 bases, with 10 bases lying between them. Per the germline V gene, CDR1 is SNHLY and CDR2 is FYNNEI. The CDR3 covers 14 residues. The TCR sequence derives from a man between 45 and 60 years old who received an inactivated influenza vaccine. Material: PBMCs from blood, obtained more than 4 days after vaccination. The V call is TRBV2, the J call TRBJ2-1, with D perhaps matching TRBD2 (6 bases). This CDR3 reads CASSGLEVYNEQFF. DNA of the CDR3: TGTGCCAGCAGTGGACTAGAGGTCTACAATGAGCAGTTCTTC.